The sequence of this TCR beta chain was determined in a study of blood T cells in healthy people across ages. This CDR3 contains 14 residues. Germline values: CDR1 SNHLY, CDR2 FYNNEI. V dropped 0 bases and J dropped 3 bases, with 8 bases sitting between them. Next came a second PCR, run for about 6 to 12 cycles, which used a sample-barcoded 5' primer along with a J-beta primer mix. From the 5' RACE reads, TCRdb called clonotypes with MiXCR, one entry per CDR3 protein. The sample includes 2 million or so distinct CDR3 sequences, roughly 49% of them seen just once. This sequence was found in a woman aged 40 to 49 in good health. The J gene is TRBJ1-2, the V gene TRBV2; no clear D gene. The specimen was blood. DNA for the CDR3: TGTGCCAGCAGTGAAGCGACGGGAGACTATGGCTACACCTTC. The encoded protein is CASSEATGDYGYTF. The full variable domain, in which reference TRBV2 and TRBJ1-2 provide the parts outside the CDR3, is EPEVTQTPSHQVTQMGQEVILRCVPISNHLYFYWYRQILGQKVEFLVSFYNNEISEKSEIFDDQFSVERPDGSNFTLKIRSTKLEDSAMYFCASSEATGDYGYTFGSGTRLTVV.